The rows below give T cell receptor beta chains drawn from one sample of a study of T cells in Graves' hyperthyroidism and ophthalmopathy. MiXCR, run by TCRdb on the multiplex PCR reads, gives a single entry per CDR3 protein. In the table there are hundreds of thousands of distinct CDR3 sequences, around 15% of which are singletons. The source material was blood. Source of these receptors: a woman aged 50 to 60 with Graves' ophthalmopathy. Each CDR3 is given with its conserved first and last residue. The order of the fields is J gene, V gene, clone size, D gene, CDR3 DNA, CDR3 protein. The D gene is left open where the match is weak. Size values are once, few and many counts, or a class for expanded clones, and some rows have none.

TRBJ1-4 | TRBV6-1 | many | . | TGTGCCAGCAGTCTGGGACTACTAAGGGGCACTAATGAAAAACTGTTTTTT | CASSLGLLRGTNEKLFF
TRBJ2-1 | TRBV7-9 | . | . | TGTGCCAGCAGCTTGACGGGGGAGCGGGTCCATGAGCAGTTCTTC | CASSLTGERVHEQFF
TRBJ2-1 | TRBV4-2 | few | . | TGTGCCAGCAGCCAAGTACGGGGATCCGATCGAAATGAGCAGTTCTTC | CASSQVRGSDRNEQFF
TRBJ2-1 | TRBV6-2/TRBV6-3 | many | TRBD2 | TGTGCCAGCAGCGGGACTAGCGGGAGTGTGTACAATGAGCAGTTCTTC | CASSGTSGSVYNEQFF
TRBJ2-5 | TRBV6-2/TRBV6-3 | . | . | TGTGCCAGCAGTTACTCTCTCCCCATGGTGTCCCAGTACTTC | CASSYSLPMVSQYF
TRBJ2-3 | TRBV20-1 | . | . | TGCAGTGCTTGGAGGGGGTTAGCCACAGATACGCAGTATTTT | CSAWRGLATDTQYF
TRBJ2-5 | TRBV9 | . | TRBD2 | TGTGCCAGCAGCGTAGCTCGCGGGAGTGAGACCCAGTACTTC | CASSVARGSETQYF
TRBJ2-5 | TRBV5-1 | . | . | TGCGCCAGCAGCAAGGGACCGAGGTACCAAGAGACCCAGTACTTC | CASSKGPRYQETQYF
TRBJ2-3 | TRBV4-2 | few | . | TGTGCCAGCAGCCAAGATTTTTTAGGCACAGATACGCAGTATTTT | CASSQDFLGTDTQYF
TRBJ2-7 | TRBV5-1 | many | TRBD1 | TGCGCCAGCAGCCCCCCTGACAGGGCGGGCAACGAGCAGTACTTC | CASSPPDRAGNEQYF
TRBJ2-1 | TRBV4-3 | many | . | TGCGCCAGCAGCCAAGGGGGGCTTGGTTCCTACAATGAGCAGTTCTTC | CASSQGGLGSYNEQFF
TRBJ2-1 | TRBV25-1 | . | . | TGTGCCAGCAGTGAATTTGTGGGGGGAAATGAGCAGTTCTTC | CASSEFVGGNEQFF
TRBJ1-1 | TRBV29-1 | . | TRBD1 | TGCAGCGTTGGAGGGGGCTGGGGTATGAACACTGAAGCTTTCTTT | CSVGGGWGMNTEAFF
TRBJ2-2 | TRBV9 | few | . | TGTGCCAGCAGCGTTTCCCCCACCGGGGAGCTGTTTTTT | CASSVSPTGELFF
TRBJ2-5 | TRBV20-1 | . | TRBD2 | TGCAGTGCGGGACTAGCGGGAGTAGAGACCCAGTACTTC | CSAGLAGVETQYF
TRBJ1-4 | TRBV14 | many | . | TGTGCCAGCAGCCAAGATCGGCGGGAAAAACTGTTTTTT | CASSQDRREKLFF
TRBJ2-3 | TRBV7-2 | . | TRBD2 | TGTGCCAGCAGCTTACGGCGGGGGGCTAGCGGGAGAAGGTCAGATACGCAGTATTTT | CASSLRRGASGRRSDTQYF